This T cell receptor (beta chain) was recovered during a study of shared clonotypes between healthy human individuals (dated by TCRdb to the early 2020s). At the level of the whole study: Three men and a couple of women, aged 18 to 49 years, made up the cohort. Per donor, three plates each were used for CD4 naive and CD4 memory, two for CD8 naive, and one for CD8 memory. To estimate repertoire size and how much clonotypes are shared between individuals, the study performed deep sequencing of blood TCR repertoires from about 5 healthy adults. To increase sequencing depth and limit assay-specific biases, different laboratories used diverse techniques to prepare libraries and sequence TCR repertoires. Each donor's leukapheresis produced roughly between about 0.85 and 10 billion PBMCs.

Here is what the overall study found, with its caveats: Incomplete sequencing was indicated by rarefaction of sorted-subset datasets, despite the large sequencing depth. The genetic and exposure-history diversity represented was limited by the small number of donors. Sampling was restricted to blood, and TCR repertoires in tissues likely differ from the TCR repertoires found in blood. Naive subsets generally had larger estimated clonotype richness than memory subsets. Compared with non-shared clonotypes, clonotypes shared by all four sorted-subset donors had higher generation probabilities. Pairwise subsampling indicated that sequencing depth was expected to affect the degree of clonotype sharing among donors. Sharing across several donors was observed for roughly 5% of naive CD4, 3.5% of naive CD8, over 2% of memory CD4, and roughly 0.43% of memory CD8 clonotypes.

As to this clone: The antigen this receptor binds is unknown. No qualities accompany the bases; no much larger clone lies one base away. The sample holds other DNA sequences that translate to the same CDR3.

Donors were healthy HIV-negative adults with no recently reported acute infections or vaccinations. Every donor was a Caucasian adult residing in Nashville, Tennessee, USA. CD4+ T cells were enriched by magnetic negative selection, after which naive cells were positively selected on CD45RA and the negative fraction was taken as the memory subset. After blood collection by leukapheresis, PBMCs were isolated using Ficoll-Histopaque density gradient centrifugation and then cryopreserved in the vapor phase of liquid nitrogen. Analytical flow cytometry was used to check the purity and quantity of each magnetically sorted T cell population. Genomic DNA was isolated from every sorted fraction and measured by UV absorbance on a Nanodrop 2000c. The CDR3, cysteine through phenylalanine, is 14 amino acids long. CDR3 DNA is the only sequence kept; it has 42 bases, read in frame from the first base. From the germline V gene, CDR1 is KGHSH and CDR2 is LQKENI. V was cut back by 6 bases and J by 5 bases, leaving a gap of 13 bases between them.

TCR CDR3 regions were amplified from genomic DNA by multiplex PCR using the deep immunoSEQ assay. For each cell subset, the extracted genomic DNA was distributed evenly across all wells of several immunoSEQ 96-well plates, and each plate served as one replicate. For sorted subsets, each replicate PCR was loaded with roughly 190 ng genomic DNA, equivalent to 25,000 to 35,000 T cell genomes. Purified libraries were measured with a Qubit 3.0 fluorometer, size-checked on a Bioanalyzer 2100, and measured again with the KAPA Library Quantification kit. A separate single-read 150-cycle Illumina NextSeq 550 flow cell was used to sequence each immunoSEQ 96-well plate. In the paper's pipeline: Because the immunoSEQ output included only junctional sequences and no quality scores, the filtering could not be the same as the filtering used for full-length reads. Sequences were annotated with PyIR, a Python wrapper for IgBLAST v1.9, and V/J genes and CDR3 were assigned using IMGT germline references. Reads with weak V/J assignments (E-value above 1e-6), missing CDR3, stop codons, out-of-frame junctions, or ambiguous translated residues were removed. V3J clonotypes were defined by identical inferred V gene, J gene, and CDR3 amino acid sequence. Percentage overlap between repertoires was computed as shared unique clonotypes divided by the size of the smaller repertoire. RTK rarefaction, the Chao1 estimator, and Recon v2.1 estimates of unobserved clonotypes were used to assess repertoire richness. Generation probabilities for all TCRbeta clonotypes obtained by the gDNA method from a few donors were computed using OLGA. The source is immuneACCESS, and TCRdb retained only in-frame sequences with V and J called. Part of the clones is not carried over; for the studies checked, unresolved V genes explain less than half of this, and the remainder is unexplained. That table furnishes V, J and clone size, whereas the DNA furnished D and trimming. Within this sample are 2.5 million or so clones, with more than 90% of them counted one time only. The ten largest clones represent roughly 0.15% of the sample.

This clonotype was obtained from a man between 18 and 29 years old in good health. This receptor chain uses TRBV18 and TRBJ2-2; confidence is insufficient to name the D gene. Sequenced: naive CD4+ T cells sorted from blood. According to the study, the label for this sample's cell subset or site signals: CD45RA+ positively selected. At the DNA level, the sequence is TGTGCCAGCTCGCCATCCCAAGGTACCGGGGAGCTGTTTTTT. It translates as CASSPSQGTGELFF. Reference TRBV18 and TRBJ2-2 genes cover what lies past the CDR3, so the full variable domain is NAGVMQNPRHLVRRRGQEARLRCSPMKGHSHVYWYRQLPEEGLKFMVYLQKENIIDESGMPKERFSAEFPKEGPSILRIQQVVRGDSAAYFCASSPSQGTGELFFGEGSRLTVL.